These 10 T cell receptor beta chains were all obtained from the same sample, sequenced in a study of cytomegalovirus exposure and HLA in healthy donors. TCRdb keeps only in-frame clones here, not all; method: immunoSEQ multiplex PCR. The data contain 220,000 or so clones, roughly 84% of them singletons. Sequenced sample: PBMCs. The receptors derive from a woman aged 18-29 years in good health and CMV-seropositive.

The table lists this clone with a few counts. The chain employs TRBV5-1 and TRBJ2-3, with D perhaps TRBD2 (5 bases). Germline CDR1 is SGHRS and CDR2 is YFSETQ. This CDR3 has 14 amino acids. V was shortened by 3 bases and J by 5 bases, with 13 bases between the two germline ends. CDR3 nucleotides: TGCGCCAGCAGCTCCGGAACTAGGCAAGATACGCAGTATTTT. This encodes CASSSGTRQDTQYF. Variable domain in full (rest from reference TRBV5-1 and TRBJ2-3): KAGVTQTPRYLIKTRGQQVTLSCSPISGHRSVSWYQQTPGQGLQFLFEYFSETQRNKGNFPGRFSGRQFSNSRSEMNVSTLELGDSALYLCASSSGTRQDTQYFGPGTRLTVL.

The rearrangement joins TRBV6-5 to TRBJ2-2, with 7 positions matching TRBD1. This CDR3 is built from 15 residues. V gave up 5 bases and J gave up 2 bases; unmatched junction bases: 5. Germline V CDR1 and CDR2: MNHEY, SVGAGI. In DNA form, the CDR3 reads TGTGCCAGCAGTAGAGGGACAGCTAACACCGGGGAGCTGTTTTTT. Protein sequence: CASSRGTANTGELFF.

The rearrangement links TRBV2 to TRBJ2-6; the match to TRBD1 covers 7 bases. The CDR3 is made up of 13 amino acids. Germline assignment: CDR1 SNHLY and CDR2 FYNNEI. Trimming took 6 bases from V and 7 from J; bases not matched to a gene: 3. The CDR3: CASSRQGANVLTF. Written as DNA, the CDR3 is TGTGCCAGCAGCCGACAGGGAGCCAACGTCCTGACTTTC.

This chain uses TRBV4-1 with TRBJ1-2; TRBD1 is a possible D gene (6 bases). The length of the CDR3 is 20 residues. Germline CDR1 reads MGHRA; CDR2 reads YSYEKL. The V end was cut by 2 bases, the J end by 0 bases, with 25 bases between. In DNA, the CDR3 is TGCGCCAGCAGCCAACCCAGGCGGGGGCAGGGGATACCCACTAACTATGGCTACACCTTC. Translating it yields CASSQPRRGQGIPTNYGYTF.

The chain employs TRBV14 and TRBJ2-7; TRBD1 agrees at 9 bases. In germline, CDR1 is SGHDN, CDR2 FVKESK. This CDR3 contains 16 residues. V dropped 2 bases and J dropped 5; count of bases not matched to a gene: 10. The CDR3 sequence is CASSQLAGTGLNEQYF. The CDR3 nucleotides read TGTGCCAGCAGCCAACTTGCCGGGACAGGGCTAAACGAGCAGTACTTC.

The CDR3 DNA follows: TGCGCCAGCAGCTTGCAGCGGGCGTCCTACGAGCAGTACTTC. It is translated as CASSLQRASYEQYF. The V gene is TRBV5-1, the J gene TRBJ2-7, with D possibly being TRBD2 (6 bases). The CDR3 runs 14 residues. The germline V gene has CDR1 SGHRS and CDR2 YFSETQ. Deletions cut 1 base from V and 1 base from J, with 9 bases between.

V and J are TRBV28 and TRBJ1-5; 7 bases match TRBD1. J was trimmed by 7 bases and V by 3 bases; bases with no gene match: 6. Germline assignment: CDR1 MDHEN and CDR2 SYDVKM. There are 14 residues in the CDR3. The CDR3 here is CASSLTGSGQPQHF. In DNA, the CDR3 is TGTGCCAGCAGTTTGACAGGGTCCGGGCAGCCCCAGCATTTT.

A single count supports this clone. J is TRBJ1-2 and V is TRBV18, with 9 bases that match TRBD1. Germline V gene lookup returns CDR1 KGHSH and CDR2 LQKENI. Trimming at V came to 5 bases and at J to 8 bases, leaving 6 bases not matched to a gene. This CDR3 has 13 amino acids. CDR3 sequence: CASSSGQGRGYTF. CDR3 nucleotide sequence: TGTGCCAGCTCATCGGGACAGGGAAGGGGCTACACCTTC.

This clone has just one count. The chain couples TRBV15 to TRBJ2-6, with TRBD1 identical over 11 bases. V lost 5 bases to trimming and J lost 3 bases; unmatched junction nucleotides: 3. The CDR3 totals 16 residues. CDR1 is LNHNV, CDR2 YYDKDF, per germline (reference sequence). The CDR3 DNA reads as TGTGCCACCAGCCTGGACAGGGGGCTTGGGGCCAACGTCCTGACTTTC. This translates into CATSLDRGLGANVLTF.

This clone was picked up one time. The chain joins TRBV7-2 to TRBJ1-1; TRBD1 aligns across 7 bases. The CDR3 has 13 residues. V shed 5 bases and J 0 bases; nucleotides not matched to a gene: 0. CDR1 and CDR2 (germline): SGHTA, FQGNSA. The CDR3 is CASSQGVNTEAFF. The CDR3 bases are TGTGCCAGCAGCCAGGGGGTGAACACTGAAGCTTTCTTT.